Presented here are 5 T cell receptor beta chains from one specimen sequenced in a study of early T cells in non-severe SARS-CoV-2 infection. TCRdb used MiXCR to reprocess the 5' RACE reads, holding one entry per CDR3 protein. The table records about 61,000 distinct CDR3 sequences, around 12% of them present only once. Sequencing used whole blood, obtained at baseline. The source is an adult who was a healthcare worker with PCR-confirmed SARS-CoV-2 infection or an uninfected control (not recorded which). The donor label of this sample is uncertain.

This clonotype occurred many times. The gene calls are TRBV28 and TRBJ1-5, with a tentative D call TRBD1 (6 bases). The CDR3 covers 14 residues. V lost 3 bases and J lost 10, with 16 bases in between. Germline CDR1 and CDR2: MDHEN and SYDVKM. The CDR3 DNA reads TGTGCCAGCAGTTTGGGATGGACAGCCCAACCCCAGCATTTT. As protein: CASSLGWTAQPQHF.

This clonotype was seen a few times. The CDR3 region is CASSYHRDTYQPQHF. The CDR3 DNA reads as TGTGCCAGCAGTTACCACCGGGACACTTATCAGCCCCAGCATTTT. The genes are TRBV6-6 and TRBJ1-5, with a tentative D call TRBD1 (6 bases). The germline gives CDR1 MNHNY, CDR2 SVGAGI (reference sequence). The length of the CDR3 is 15 residues. V lost 2 bases, J lost 5 bases, and 13 bases lay in between.

The table lists this clonotype with many counts. The J gene is TRBJ2-1, the V gene TRBV4-1; the match to TRBD2 covers 13 bases. V was pared by 1 base and J by 4 bases, with 16 bases of the junction left unmatched. Per germline, CDR1 MGHRA and CDR2 YSYEKL. The CDR3 loop spans 21 amino acids. The DNA of the CDR3 is TGCGCCAGCAGCCAAGGGCCTCGGACTAGCGGGGGCAGAACATTATACAATGAGCAGTTCTTC. This sequence encodes CASSQGPRTSGGRTLYNEQFF.

This rearrangement joins TRBV28 to TRBJ2-2; TRBD1 is a possible D gene (6 bases). The CDR3 has 16 amino acids. The ends were cut back, 5 bases at V and 0 bases at J, with 13 bases in the middle. Germline loops: CDR1 MDHEN, CDR2 SYDVKM. CDR3: CASSIRDITNTGELFF. The CDR3 DNA is TGTGCCAGCAGTATAAGGGACATAACGAACACCGGGGAGCTGTTTTTT.

This sequence joins TRBV5-1 and TRBJ2-3, with D uncertain. Germline loops: CDR1 SGHRS, CDR2 YFSETQ. The CDR3 contains 16 residues. V was clipped by 0 bases and J by 0 bases, with 11 bases between them. The CDR3 loop is CASSLEAAVSTDTQYF. In nucleotides, the CDR3 is TGCGCCAGCAGCTTGGAAGCAGCAGTAAGCACAGATACGCAGTATTTT.